These 28 T cell receptor beta chains were sequenced from one sample in a study of T cells in Graves' hyperthyroidism and ophthalmopathy (dated by TCRdb to the late 2010s). Library prep was done by multiplex PCR. Sequencing took place on an Illumina HiSeq 2000. TCR beta CDR3 regions were amplified from RNA transcripts. A first-round RT-PCR of the TCR CDR3 used the HTBI primer set with the Qiagen OneStep RT-PCR kit. TCRdb trimmed public reads at Q25 via fastp, called clones via MiXCR and kept in-frame beta chains. Each record represents a unique CDR3 protein, reported with the most common genes and DNA among its rows. The table for this sample lists hundreds of thousands of distinct CDR3 sequences; approximately 14% of them were counted only once. The top ten constitute over 12% of the sample. Sequenced material: blood. The receptors were sampled from a woman younger than 35 with Graves' hyperthyroidism.

This clonotype has only a few counts. The J gene is TRBJ2-7, the V gene TRBV14, with a possible D match to TRBD2 (6 bases). The V and J ends lost 8 bases and 2 bases respectively, with 10 bases between them. CDR3 length: 12 residues. Germline V gene data show CDR1 as SGHDN and CDR2 as FVKESK. This CDR3 is CASGGNAYEQYF. As DNA, the CDR3 is TGTGCCAGCGGGGGGAATGCCTACGAGCAGTACTTC.

This clonotype has more than one count but fewer than ten. J is TRBJ2-5 and V is TRBV20-1; tentatively, D is TRBD2 (6 bases). The CDR3 has 14 amino acids. V was clipped by 2 bases and J by 5 bases, with 15 bases between them. From germline, CDR1 is DFQATT and CDR2 SNEGSKA (reference sequence). The CDR3 is CSARPGGARETQYF. The CDR3 DNA sequence: TGCAGTGCTAGACCGGGCGGGGCACGGGAGACCCAGTACTTC.

This chain connects TRBV20-1 to TRBJ2-3; D is undetermined. From germline, CDR1 is DFQATT and CDR2 SNEGSKA (reference sequence). Trimming left V 0 bases short and J 8 bases short, with 21 bases between. The CDR3 has 16 residues. CDR3 sequence: CSARDSALDVHVTQYF. The CDR3 nucleotides are TGCAGTGCTAGAGACTCGGCCTTGGACGTTCATGTTACGCAGTATTTT.

The chain joins TRBV19 to TRBJ1-3; the D is unclear. This CDR3 has 14 amino acids. CDR1 is LNHDA and CDR2 is SQIVND in the germline V gene (reference sequence). The V and J ends lost 3 bases and 1 base respectively, with 7 bases between them. This CDR3 is CASSIARSGNTIYF. The DNA for the CDR3 is TGTGCCAGTAGTATCGCGAGATCTGGAAACACCATATATTTT.

This clonotype was detected many times. The genes are TRBV28 and TRBJ1-4, with a weak D call TRBD1 (5 bases). Germline assignment: CDR1 MDHEN and CDR2 SYDVKM. The V end lost 6 bases, the J end lost 5 bases, and 13 bases lay between the germline ends. The CDR3 consists of 14 residues. CDR3 nucleotides: TGTGCCAGCAGGGGACCAGCCGTAAATGAAAAACTGTTTTTT. This translates into CASRGPAVNEKLFF.

This clonotype was observed a handful of times. The gene calls are TRBV5-1 and TRBJ1-1; D is possibly TRBD1 (5 bases). The V gene's germline CDR1 is SGHRS and CDR2 YFSETQ. The CDR3 is 13 residues long. Trimming removed 3 bases from V and 7 bases from J, with 13 bases in between. The CDR3 region has the DNA TGCGCCAGCAGCTCCGAATTTGACAGTGAAGCTTTCTTT. It is translated as CASSSEFDSEAFF. The full variable domain, rest sourced from reference TRBV5-1 and TRBJ1-1, is KAGVTQTPRYLIKTRGQQVTLSCSPISGHRSVSWYQQTPGQGLQFLFEYFSETQRNKGNFPGRFSGRQFSNSRSEMNVSTLELGDSALYLCASSSEFDSEAFFGQGTRLTVV.

This clonotype showed up many times. V usage is TRBV9 and J usage is TRBJ1-5; D remains unclear. The CDR3 totals 13 residues. The germline V gene has CDR1 SGDLS and CDR2 YYNGEE. Trimming took off 0 bases at V and 5 bases at J, with 6 bases between the two ends. CDR3 amino acids: CASSVGTHQPQHF. The CDR3 bases are TGTGCCAGCAGCGTAGGAACCCATCAGCCCCAGCATTTT.

This rearrangement joins TRBV10-3 to TRBJ2-3; 9 bases are shared with TRBD1. The CDR3 consists of 16 residues. Looked up from germline, CDR1 is ENHRY and CDR2 is SYGVKD. With V trimmed by 0 bases and J by 4 bases, 5 bases remained unmatched. CDR3 sequence (DNA): TGTGCCATCAGTGAGTCGTGGACAGGGGAGGCAGATACGCAGTATTTT. It translates to CAISESWTGEADTQYF.

This chain uses TRBV25-1 with TRBJ1-1; D remains ambiguous. Germline values: CDR1 MGHDK, CDR2 SYGVNS. V lost 2 bases and J 1 base, leaving 8 bases between the germline ends. This CDR3 has 14 residues. The CDR3 protein is CASSENIGNTEAFF. The DNA of the CDR3 is TGTGCCAGCAGTGAAAACATTGGGAACACTGAAGCTTTCTTT.

The chain recombines TRBV10-2 with TRBJ2-1, with D possibly matching TRBD1 (6 bases). Germline V gene lookup returns CDR1 WSHSY and CDR2 SAAADI. Between the trimmed V and J ends, which lost 4 bases and 5 bases, there was a span of 12 bases. This CDR3 has 14 amino acids. The CDR3 spells CASSGLGGNNEQFF. The CDR3 DNA reads TGCGCCAGCAGTGGATTAGGGGGAAACAATGAGCAGTTCTTC.

The rearrangement uses TRBV7-3 and TRBJ1-6; 7 nucleotides align to TRBD1. There are 20 residues in the CDR3. V shed 8 bases and J 0 bases; nucleotides not matched to a gene: 19. The germline V gene has CDR1 SGHTA and CDR2 FQGTGA. The CDR3 DNA sequence: TGTGCCAGCTCACCGGGATTGTTGAGCAGGGACAGCTCCTATAATTCACCCCTCCACTTT. This sequence encodes CASSPGLLSRDSSYNSPLHF.

This clonotype occurred many times. This rearrangement joins TRBV12-5 to TRBJ1-1; the D gene is possibly TRBD1 (6 bases). The germline V and J ends were trimmed by 8 bases and 1 base, with 14 bases remaining between them. From germline, CDR1 is LGHNT and CDR2 FRNRAP. The CDR3 runs 14 residues. The CDR3, as DNA: TGTGCTAGTACAAGACAGGAGTCGAACACTGAAGCTTTCTTT. The encoded protein is CASTRQESNTEAFF. The full variable domain, with the rest looked up from reference TRBV12-5 and TRBJ1-1, is DARVTQTPRHKVTEMGQEVTMRCQPILGHNTVFWYRQTMMQGLELLAYFRNRAPLDDSGMPKDRFSAEMPDATLATLKIQPSEPRDSAVYFCASTRQESNTEAFFGQGTRLTVV.

This clonotype was observed at least ten times. This CDR3 is CASSRRGGSEWSDTQYF. In DNA, the CDR3 is TGTGCCAGCAGCCGCCGGGGAGGGTCTGAATGGTCAGATACGCAGTATTTT. This chain links TRBV5-5 with TRBJ2-3; 7 bases agree with TRBD2. Germline V lookup: CDR1 SGHKS, CDR2 YYEKEE (reference sequence). This CDR3 contains 17 residues. J lost 4 bases, V lost 4 bases, and 15 bases had no gene match.

This clonotype has at least ten counts. The DNA for the CDR3 is TGTGCCAGCAGCCACCCTTTGGGGTCCTACGAGCAGTACTTC. Protein sequence: CASSHPLGSYEQYF. The chain joins TRBV7-9 to TRBJ2-7; D remains ambiguous. With 5 bases removed from V and 1 base from J, the gap between germline ends came to 12 bases. Per germline, CDR1 SEHNR and CDR2 FQNEAQ (reference sequence). This CDR3 is built from 14 residues.

The sample holds a few counts of this clonotype. The chain couples TRBV9 to TRBJ2-7; a possible D gene is TRBD2 (5 bases). The CDR3 extends over 13 amino acids. Germline CDR1 and CDR2: SGDLS and YYNGEE. V lost 4 bases and J 0 bases, leaving 8 bases between the germline ends. The CDR3 region is CASSPEASYEQYF. CDR3 DNA: TGTGCCAGCAGCCCGGAGGCCTCCTACGAGCAGTACTTC.

There are a few counts of this clonotype. The rearrangement links TRBV2 to TRBJ2-3, with TRBD1 identical over 11 bases. V trimming: 5 bases; J trimming: 2 bases; junction bases outside the gene matches: 6. CDR1 SNHLY and CDR2 FYNNEI come from the germline V gene. This CDR3 contains 16 residues. CDR3 protein: CASSTGTGGLTDTQYF. The CDR3 DNA follows: TGTGCCAGCAGTACAGGGACAGGGGGACTCACAGATACGCAGTATTTT.

This clonotype was seen at least ten times. The rearrangement links TRBV2 to TRBJ2-2, with no clear D. V lost 4 bases, J lost 4 bases, and 7 bases lay in between. This CDR3 has 13 amino acids. Germline V gene data show CDR1 as SNHLY and CDR2 as FYNNEI. The CDR3 nucleotides are TGTGCCAGCAGTGCAAGTATCACCGGGGAGCTGTTTTTT. Translation: CASSASITGELFF.

This clonotype was counted at least ten times. CDR3 amino acids: CASSQAGEVRDPQYF. The CDR3 DNA reads as TGTGCCAGCAGTCAAGCGGGAGAGGTGCGAGACCCGCAGTATTTT. The chain carries TRBV7-9 and TRBJ2-3, with 8 bases identical to TRBD2. The CDR3 is 15 residues long. J was trimmed by 10 bases and V by 6 bases; bases with no gene match: 15. Germline V CDR1 and CDR2: SEHNR, FQNEAQ (reference sequence).

This clonotype was observed a handful of times. V is TRBV2 and J is TRBJ1-4; a possible D gene is TRBD1 (6 bases). The V and J ends lost 10 bases and 0 bases respectively, with 12 bases between them. The CDR3 is 14 amino acids. In germline, CDR1 is SNHLY, CDR2 FYNNEI. The CDR3 nucleotides read TGTGCCAAAGGGGGGGCTGCAACTAATGAAAAACTGTTTTTT. Its protein product is CAKGGAATNEKLFF. Looking up the rest from reference TRBV2 and TRBJ1-4 gives the full variable domain: EPEVTQTPSHQVTQMGQEVILRCVPISNHLYFYWYRQILGQKVEFLVSFYNNEISEKSEIFDDQFSVERPDGSNFTLKIRSTKLEDSAMYFCAKGGAATNEKLFFGSGTQLSVL.

The rearrangement joins TRBV5-1 to TRBJ2-7; 9 bases are a match to TRBD1. The CDR3 runs to 15 residues. V dropped 3 bases and J dropped 5; count of bases not matched to a gene: 9. CDR1 is SGHRS, CDR2 YFSETQ, per germline. The CDR3 bases are TGCGCCAGCAGCTCCTCCGGGACAGGGTTCCACGAGCAGTACTTC. It encodes CASSSSGTGFHEQYF. The entire variable domain, with the rest obtained from reference TRBV5-1 and TRBJ2-7, is as follows: KAGVTQTPRYLIKTRGQQVTLSCSPISGHRSVSWYQQTPGQGLQFLFEYFSETQRNKGNFPGRFSGRQFSNSRSEMNVSTLELGDSALYLCASSSSGTGFHEQYFGPGTRLTVT.

The table lists this clonotype with many counts. The chain uses TRBV5-5 and TRBJ1-1; no reliable D call. The germline V gene encodes CDR1 SGHKS and CDR2 YYEKEE (reference sequence). Trimming removed 4 bases from V and 0 bases from J, with 10 bases in between. CDR3 length equals 14 residues. CDR3 in amino acids: CASSVHVMNTEAFF. As DNA, the CDR3 is TGTGCCAGCAGCGTACATGTCATGAACACTGAAGCTTTCTTT. Complete variable domain (other parts from reference TRBV5-5 and TRBJ1-1): DAGVTQSPTHLIKTRGQQVTLRCSPISGHKSVSWYQQVLGQGPQFIFQYYEKEERGRGNFPDRFSARQFPNYSSELNVNALLLGDSALYLCASSVHVMNTEAFFGQGTRLTVV.

The rearrangement joins TRBV7-3 to TRBJ1-2; D is uncertain. The germline V gene encodes CDR1 SGHTA and CDR2 FQGTGA. The CDR3 runs 16 residues. Trimming removed 5 bases from V and 9 bases from J, with 25 bases in between. The DNA of the CDR3 is TGTGCCAGCAGCCAAGATTCGAGGCAGGAAGCTATAAGCTACACCTTC. This sequence encodes CASSQDSRQEAISYTF.

This clonotype was counted ten times or more. The chain employs TRBV4-1 and TRBJ1-1; 8 bases match TRBD1. V shed 4 bases, J shed 0 bases, and the junction held 4 bases outside the gene matches. From germline, CDR1 is MGHRA and CDR2 YSYEKL. The CDR3 has 15 amino acids. In nucleotides, the CDR3 is TGCGCCAGCAGCCGTCAACAGGGGGTGAACACTGAAGCTTTCTTT. This sequence encodes CASSRQQGVNTEAFF.

This clonotype was seen a few times. The V and J genes are TRBV20-1 and TRBJ1-5, with D tentatively TRBD1 (5 bases). The CDR3 spans 13 residues. The V end was cut by 0 bases, the J end by 5 bases, with 8 bases between. Germline CDR1 is DFQATT and CDR2 is SNEGSKA (reference sequence). This chain's CDR3 is CSAREGRDQPQHF. In nucleotides, the CDR3 is TGCAGTGCTAGAGAGGGGCGCGATCAGCCCCAGCATTTT.

The chain joins TRBV20-1 to TRBJ1-5; D is ambiguous. The CDR3 contains 14 residues. The germline CDR1 and CDR2 sequences are DFQATT and SNEGSKA (reference sequence). The V end lost 3 bases, the J end lost 2 bases, and 11 bases lay between the germline ends. CDR3 DNA: TGCAGTGCTAGTCTTTCTTGGGGCAATCAGCCCCAGCATTTT. Translated: CSASLSWGNQPQHF.

The chain links TRBV19 to TRBJ2-1; D is unresolved. Germline CDR1 LNHDA, CDR2 SQIVND (reference sequence). The CDR3 loop spans 15 amino acids. V was clipped by 4 bases and J by 0 bases, with 10 bases between them. The CDR3 reads CASSSSPSSYNEQFF. CDR3 in DNA: TGTGCCAGTAGTAGTTCCCCGAGCTCCTACAATGAGCAGTTCTTC. Supplemented by reference TRBV19 and TRBJ2-1, the full variable domain reads DGGITQSPKYLFRKEGQNVTLSCEQNLNHDAMYWYRQDPGQGLRLIYYSQIVNDFQKGDIAEGYSVSREKKESFPLTVTSAQKNPTAFYLCASSSSPSSYNEQFFGPGTRLTVL.

The sample holds many counts of this clonotype. J is TRBJ2-1 and V is TRBV6-5, with 9 bases identical to TRBD1. Trimming at V came to 2 bases and at J to 7 bases, leaving 3 bases not matched to a gene. Germline lookup yields CDR1 MNHEY and CDR2 SVGAGI. The CDR3 is 14 residues long. CDR3 nucleotides: TGTGCCAGCAGTTACGGGACAGGGAGGAATGAGCAGTTCTTC. This gives the protein CASSYGTGRNEQFF.

The rearrangement uses TRBV6-2 or TRBV6-3 and TRBJ2-3; 8 nucleotides match TRBD2. The CDR3 length is 16 residues. J was trimmed by 0 bases and V by 6 bases; bases with no gene match: 8. The V gene's germline CDR1 is MNHEY and CDR2 SVGEGT. The CDR3 here is CASSRASGGSTDTQYF. CDR3 nucleotides: TGTGCCAGCAGCCGCGCCAGCGGGGGAAGCACAGATACGCAGTATTTT.